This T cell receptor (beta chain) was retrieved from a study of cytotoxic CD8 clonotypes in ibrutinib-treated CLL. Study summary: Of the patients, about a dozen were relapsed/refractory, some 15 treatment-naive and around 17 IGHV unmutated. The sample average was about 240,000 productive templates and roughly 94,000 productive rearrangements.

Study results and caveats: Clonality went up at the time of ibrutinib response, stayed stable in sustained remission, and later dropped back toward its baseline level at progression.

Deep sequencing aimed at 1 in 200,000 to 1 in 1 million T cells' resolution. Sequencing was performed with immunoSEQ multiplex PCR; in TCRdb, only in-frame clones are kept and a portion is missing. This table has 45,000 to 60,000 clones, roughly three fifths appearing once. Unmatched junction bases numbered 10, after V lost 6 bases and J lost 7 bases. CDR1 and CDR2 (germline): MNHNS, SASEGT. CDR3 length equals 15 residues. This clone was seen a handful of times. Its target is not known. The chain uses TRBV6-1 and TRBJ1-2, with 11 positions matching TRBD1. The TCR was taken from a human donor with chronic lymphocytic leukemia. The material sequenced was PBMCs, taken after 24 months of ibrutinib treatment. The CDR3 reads CASRLDRGRLSGYTF. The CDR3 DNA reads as TGTGCCAGCAGACTGGACAGGGGGCGGCTCAGTGGCTACACCTTC.